What follows is one T cell receptor (beta chain) and its context. Its antigen is currently unknown. This specimen comes from a study of shared clonotypes between healthy human individuals. Study context: Aged 18 to 49, the donors were two women and a few men. Regarding the study as a whole: Across a handful of donors, naive CD4 shared roughly 5%, naive CD8 over 3%, memory CD4 roughly 2.4%, memory CD8 0.4% to 0.5%. Rarefaction curves obtained for sorted subsets showed sequencing incomplete despite large depth.

The CDR3 extends over 13 amino acids. Germline trimming cut 2 bases from V and 9 bases from J; bases unmatched to any gene: 4. CDR1 and CDR2 (germline): SGHDT, YYEEEE. Here immunoSEQ multiplex PCR was the method, and the copy in TCRdb shows in-frame clones only, minus some. The sample contains over 1.4 million clones, approximately 96% of which appear only once. What was sequenced was naive CD4+ T cells sorted from blood. The sample's subset: CD45RA+ positively selected. The chain combines TRBV5-6 with TRBJ2-1; 8 bases match TRBD2. This TCR derives from a man under 40 in good health. CDR3: CASSFIAGGEQFF. The CDR3 region has the DNA TGTGCCAGCAGCTTCATCGCGGGAGGTGAGCAGTTCTTC.